This T cell receptor (beta chain) came from a study of blood T cell repertoires in COVID-19. On the study more broadly: The cDNA or gDNA used as material had been derived from T cells, B-cell-depleted T cells, or PBMCs.

TCRdb keeps only in-frame clones here, not all; method: immunoSEQ multiplex PCR. Found here are approximately 120,000 clones, around 74% of them singletons; the top ten hold 4.5% to 6%. From germline, CDR1 is LNHNV and CDR2 YYDKDF (reference sequence). The CDR3 is 12 residues long. V was trimmed by 0 bases and J by 11 bases, leaving 10 bases between them. Patients in Seattle were enrolled during active infection, then followed longitudinally. Sequenced sample: peripheral blood. V is TRBV15 and J is TRBJ1-1; D call uncertain. This TCR came from a man older than 75 with COVID-19, enrolled during active disease. CDR3 sequence reads: CATSRDRGEAFF. The DNA of the CDR3 is TGTGCCACCAGCAGAGATCGCGGGGAGGCTTTCTTT.